The T cell receptor beta chain under discussion was sequenced for a study of a mutant IDH1 vaccine in newly diagnosed glioma. Sequencing was performed with immunoSEQ multiplex PCR; in TCRdb, only in-frame clones are kept and a portion is missing. The table shows roughly 30,000 clones, with roughly 78% occurring only once. V trimming: 2 bases; J trimming: 1 base; junction bases outside the gene matches: 2. CDR3 length: 15 residues. Germline values: CDR1 MNHNS, CDR2 SASEGT. Details on this clone: Its antigen remains unidentified.

Time point: week 35, safety follow-up. In the vaccine, a single dose held 300 ug of the mutant IDH1 20-mer peptide, along with topical imiquimod. Across weeks 1, 3, 5, 7, 11, 15, 19 and 23, patients received a vaccination each time, eight in all. This TCR came from a woman aged 40 to 50 with glioma. V gene TRBV6-1 combines with J gene TRBJ2-7, with 10 bases lining up with TRBD1. Specimen: PBMCs, collected from a glioma patient whose treatment included an IDH1 peptide vaccine. DNA of the CDR3: TGTGCCAGCAGTGAACCGGGACAGGGGTCCTACGAGCAGTACTTC. This encodes CASSEPGQGSYEQYF.